The 11 T cell receptor beta chains below were found in one sample sequenced in a study of long-term antiretroviral therapy in people with HIV. Researchers ran immunoSEQ v3.0 at survey level. Data came from immunoSEQ multiplex PCR; TCRdb stores just in-frame clones and leaves some out. The table lists about 20,000 clones, 80% to 95% of them singletons. The source material was unsorted PBMCs, sampled 4.4 years after starting antiretroviral therapy. All receptors come from a woman aged 45-65 years with HIV.

V is TRBV7-2 and J is TRBJ1-3; TRBD1 is a possible D gene (6 bases). CDR1 is SGHTA, CDR2 FQGNSA, per germline. The CDR3 totals 14 residues. The V gene lost 4 bases and the J gene lost 0 bases, with 7 bases spanning the gap. The CDR3 coding sequence is TGTGCCAGCAGCTCGGGACACTCTGGAAACACCATATATTTT. This translates into CASSSGHSGNTIYF.

The chain carries TRBV25-1 and TRBJ2-2; no firm D call. The CDR3 loop spans 14 amino acids. Germline V gives CDR1 MGHDK, CDR2 SYGVNS. V was clipped by 4 bases and J by 4 bases, with 10 bases between them. The CDR3 nucleotides read TGTGCCAGCAGTGGACCCATGAGCACCGGGGAGCTGTTTTTT. Residues: CASSGPMSTGELFF.

The genes are TRBV4-3 and TRBJ2-7; 7 bases are shared with TRBD1. Trimming took 3 bases from V and 3 from J; bases not matched to a gene: 2. CDR3 length: 13 residues. Germline values: CDR1 LGHNA, CDR2 YSLEER. The CDR3 protein is CASSQGQFYEQYF. CDR3 in DNA: TGCGCCAGCAGCCAGGGACAGTTCTACGAGCAGTACTTC.

The chain employs TRBV7-2 and TRBJ2-7; 8 nucleotides line up with TRBD1. CDR1 and CDR2 from the germline V gene are SGHTA and FQGNSA. V shed 5 bases, J shed 5 bases, and the junction held 14 bases outside the gene matches. The CDR3 spans 16 residues. The CDR3 DNA is TGTGCCAGCAGCCCCACCTTGCAGGGGGCAATAGACGAGCAGTACTTC. Translating it yields CASSPTLQGAIDEQYF.

The chain has TRBV30 and TRBJ2-5; D not certain. Germline-derived CDR1 and CDR2 are GTSNPN and SVGIG (reference sequence). Trimming left V 3 bases short and J 1 base short, with 3 bases between. CDR3 length: 11 amino acids. The chain's CDR3 is CAWSPQETQYF. The DNA of the CDR3 is TGTGCCTGGAGCCCCCAAGAGACCCAGTACTTC.

This clone came up once. The chain uses TRBV5-6 and TRBJ1-4; possible D gene TRBD1, 5 bases. The CDR3 totals 13 residues. Germline lookup yields CDR1 SGHDT and CDR2 YYEEEE. The V and J ends lost 5 bases and 7 bases respectively, with 12 bases between them. The CDR3, as DNA: TGTGCCAGCAGGACGGTGGGGGGTGAAAAACTGTTTTTT. Its translation is CASRTVGGEKLFF. Full variable domain (missing parts from reference TRBV5-6 and TRBJ1-4): DAGVTQSPTHLIKTRGQQVTLRCSPKSGHDTVSWYQQALGQGPQFIFQYYEEEERQRGNFPDRFSGHQFPNYSSELNVNALLLGDSALYLCASRTVGGEKLFFGSGTQLSVL.

The chain recombines TRBV2 with TRBJ1-2; D gene ambiguous. The length of the CDR3 is 12 residues. Germline-derived CDR1 and CDR2 are SNHLY and FYNNEI. V lost 3 bases and J 8 bases, leaving 10 bases between the germline ends. CDR3 bases: TGTGCCAGCAGTGAGATCAGGTACGGCTACACCTTC. Translated, it gives CASSEIRYGYTF.

The chain couples TRBV11-2 to TRBJ1-2; a weak D match, TRBD1 (5 bases). The CDR3 contains 15 residues. Germline assignment: CDR1 SGHAT and CDR2 FQNNGV. V was shortened by 0 bases and J by 0 bases, with 8 bases between the two germline ends. The DNA for the CDR3 is TGTGCCAGCAGCTTAGACAGGGCGTCTAACTATGGCTACACCTTC. This translates into CASSLDRASNYGYTF. Together with reference TRBV11-2 and TRBJ1-2, the CDR3 gives the full variable domain: EAGVAQSPRYKIIEKRQSVAFWCNPISGHATLYWYQQILGQGPKLLIQFQNNGVVDDSQLPKDRFSAERLKGVDSTLKIQPAKLEDSAVYLCASSLDRASNYGYTFGSGTRLTVV.

The CDR3 DNA sequence: TGTGCCAGTAGTATTAACCGGGAGCCTAATGAAAAACTGTTTTTT. It encodes CASSINREPNEKLFF. The chain joins TRBV19 to TRBJ1-4; D uncertain. CDR3 length: 15 amino acids. V lost 3 bases to trimming and J lost 3 bases, with 11 bases between them. Looked up from germline, CDR1 is LNHDA and CDR2 is SQIVND (reference sequence).

The rearrangement joins TRBV5-1 to TRBJ1-1, with D maybe TRBD1 (6 bases). This CDR3 contains 15 residues. Deletions cut 1 base from V and 0 bases from J, with 10 bases between. From germline, CDR1 is SGHRS and CDR2 YFSETQ. CDR3 nucleotide sequence: TGCGCCAGCAGCTTGCAGGGGTCCATGAACACTGAAGCTTTCTTT. Amino acids: CASSLQGSMNTEAFF.

This clone was recorded once. The J gene is TRBJ1-1, the V gene TRBV14; 10 bases line up with TRBD1. This CDR3 spans 17 amino acids. Germline assignment: CDR1 SGHDN and CDR2 FVKESK. The V segment lost 3 bases and the J segment 2 bases; nucleotides outside the gene matches: 9. This CDR3 is CASSQGRQGAANTEAFF. CDR3 DNA sequence: TGTGCCAGCAGCCAGGGTCGACAGGGGGCCGCCAACACTGAAGCTTTCTTT.